This T cell receptor (beta chain) is from a study of blood T cell repertoires in COVID-19. Study as a whole: Collection of acute and convalescent COVID-19 samples took place in the United States, Italy and Spain. In each case, the material was cDNA or gDNA derived from T cells, B-cell-depleted T cells, or PBMCs.

Authors' analysis steps: Quantification of nucleated cells was approximated via reference gene primer amplification. Assay used: immunoSEQ multiplex PCR; TCRdb lists only in-frame clones, some missing. V and J calls and clone size are given by that table; D and trimming were obtained from the DNA. This table has approximately 80,000 clones, roughly 82% appearing once. The CDR3 runs to 15 residues. CDR1 SGDLS and CDR2 YYNGEE come from the germline V gene. Trimming left V 3 bases short and J 0 bases short, with 10 bases between. The chain links TRBV9 to TRBJ2-1; D may be TRBD2 (5 bases). Sequences were obtained from peripheral blood. The origin of this receptor is a man between 60 and 70 years old with acute or convalescent COVID-19. The CDR3 DNA is TGTGCCAGCAGCGAGGAGGTCTACTCCTACAATGAGCAGTTCTTC. Translation gives CASSEEVYSYNEQFF. Together with reference TRBV9 and TRBJ2-1, the CDR3 gives the full variable domain: DSGVTQTPKHLITATGQRVTLRCSPRSGDLSVYWYQQSLDQGLQFLIQYYNGEERAKGNILERFSAQQFPDLHSELNLSSLELGDSALYFCASSEEVYSYNEQFFGPGTRLTVL.